Sequencing of this T cell receptor beta chain was carried out in a study of cytomegalovirus exposure and HLA in healthy donors. Study-level results: The study recorded around 160 TCR beta chains that were cytomegalovirus-associated.

It was with 60 Vbeta and 13 Jbeta primers that the PCR ran. Here immunoSEQ multiplex PCR was the method, and the copy in TCRdb shows in-frame clones only, minus some. Of more than 150,000 clones detected, 65% to 85% appear once; the ten largest clones hold 1.3% to 1.5%. In the case of this clone: Its antigen is not identified.

What was sequenced was PBMCs. The clonotype was recovered from a girl aged 10-17 years in good health and CMV-seropositive.

The CDR3 nucleotides are TGTGCCAGCAGTGAAGGAGGGGGCGGTTTGTACGGAAACACCATATATTTT. It is translated as CASSEGGGGLYGNTIYF. J is TRBJ1-3 and V is TRBV2; 7 bases align to TRBD1. The CDR3 length is 17 residues. V trimming: 1 base; J trimming: 4 bases; junction bases outside the gene matches: 10. The V gene's germline CDR1 is SNHLY and CDR2 FYNNEI.